The rows below give T cell receptor beta chains drawn from one sample of a study of blood T cell repertoires in COVID-19. Only in-frame clones appear in the TCRdb table, and some are missing; sequencing was by immunoSEQ multiplex PCR. This sample has about 100,000 clones, with roughly nine tenths found just once. Sequencing used peripheral blood. The receptors were gathered from a man aged 50 or older with active COVID-19. The CDR3 runs from the conserved cysteine through the conserved F or W. Fields, in order: clone size, D gene, V gene, J gene, CDR3 DNA, CDR3 protein. D genes are given only for firm matches. Expanded clones get a size class; other rows say once, few or many, or leave the size out.

>-|TRBD2|TRBV24-1|TRBJ2-3
TGTGCCACGAGCGGGAGGGCCACAGATACGCAGTATTTT
CATSGRATDTQYF
>-|-|TRBV6-1|TRBJ2-5
TGTGCCAGCAGTGACGGACTGTTCAATAAAGAGACCCAGTACTTC
CASSDGLFNKETQYF
>-|-|TRBV9|TRBJ2-2
TGTGCCAGCAGCGTCGGGGGCACCGGGGAGCTGTTTTTT
CASSVGGTGELFF
>-|TRBD1|TRBV20-1|TRBJ1-5
TGCAGTGCTAGTCACGGACAGGGACAGCCCCAGCATTTT
CSASHGQGQPQHF
>once|TRBD1|TRBV4-1|TRBJ1-5
TGCGCCAGCAGCCAAGGTGGCGGGACAGACAATCAGCCCCAGCATTTT
CASSQGGGTDNQPQHF
>-|TRBD1|TRBV5-8|TRBJ2-5
TGTGCCAGCAGCCGTGGACAGGGGGGAGAGACCCAGTACTTC
CASSRGQGGETQYF
>-|-|TRBV7-6|TRBJ2-3
TGTGCCAGCAGCCTACAGGGCGACCGCACAGATACGCAGTATTTT
CASSLQGDRTDTQYF
>-|TRBD1|TRBV27|TRBJ1-4
TGTGCCAGCACCCCTTACAGGGGCGTTAATGAAAAACTGTTTTTT
CASTPYRGVNEKLFF
>-|TRBD1|TRBV2|TRBJ2-7
TGTGCCAGCAGTAGACAGGGAATCGGGCAGTACTTC
CASSRQGIGQYF
>once|TRBD2|TRBV24-1|TRBJ2-2
TGTGCCACCAGTGATTTGCGGGGGGACACCGGGGAGCTGTTTTTT
CATSDLRGDTGELFF
>-|-|TRBV7-2|TRBJ2-1
TGTGCCAGCAGCTTAGCAACGGGACTGGTATACAATGAGCAGTTCTTC
CASSLATGLVYNEQFF
>-|TRBD2|TRBV3-1/TRBV3-2|TRBJ2-3
TGTGCCAGCAGCCAAGAGGGGGGGGACCTACCACTCACAGATACGCAGTATTTT
CASSQEGGDLPLTDTQYF
>-|TRBD2|TRBV9|TRBJ2-5
TGTGCCAGCAGCAAAGCGGGGGGTCGGGAGACCCAGTACTTC
CASSKAGGRETQYF
>-|-|TRBV19|TRBJ2-1
TGTGCCAGTAAGGGTCACGGGAGCTCCTACAATGAGCAGTTCTTC
CASKGHGSSYNEQFF
>once|-|TRBV7-2|TRBJ2-1
TGTGCCAGCAGTCTAAACGGTGAGCAGTTCTTC
CASSLNGEQFF
>once|-|TRBV19|TRBJ2-4
TGTGCCAGTAGTATCCAGCCAGGCCCCTTGTCCATTCAGTACTTC
CASSIQPGPLSIQYF
>-|-|TRBV10-3|TRBJ2-7
TGTGCCATCAGTGACCCCGGGACACCCAAGGGGTACGAGCAGTACTTC
CAISDPGTPKGYEQYF
>once|TRBD1|TRBV14|TRBJ1-1
TGTGCCAGCAGCCTTAATCGGGGACAGGGGGACACTGAAGCTTTCTTT
CASSLNRGQGDTEAFF
>-|-|TRBV5-1|TRBJ2-5
TGCGCCAGCAGCTGGCAGGGGTTGGGGACGGAGACCCAGTACTTC
CASSWQGLGTETQYF
>-|-|TRBV11-3|TRBJ2-5
TGTGCCAGCAGCTTAGTCCCCAGCCAAGAGACCCAGTACTTC
CASSLVPSQETQYF
>-|-|TRBV6-5|TRBJ1-5
TGTGCCAGCAGTTTAGCGGGGCCCCAGCATTTT
CASSLAGPQHF
>-|-|TRBV15|TRBJ2-1
TGTGCCACCGGTTTTAGTAAGGCGAGGGGGACAAATGAAAATGAGCAGTTCTTC
CATGFSKARGTNENEQFF
>-|-|TRBV4-1|TRBJ1-4
TGCGCCAGCAGCCCGGACAGAGGGGAAACGAAACTGTTTTTT
CASSPDRGETKLFF
>few|TRBD2|TRBV7-9|TRBJ2-7
TGTGCCAGCAGCGATATAAGGGGAGGGTACGAGCAGTACTTC
CASSDIRGGYEQYF
>-|TRBD1|TRBV19|TRBJ2-3
TGTGCCACAATCCGGGACAGGGGAACAGATACGCAGTATTTT
CATIRDRGTDTQYF
>-|-|TRBV3-1/TRBV3-2|TRBJ1-1
TGTGCCAGCAGCCAAGAACACAGGATGAACACTGAAGCTTTCTTT
CASSQEHRMNTEAFF
>-|TRBD1|TRBV18|TRBJ2-1
TGTGCCAGCTCACCACCGAACAGAGGGGGCACCTACAATGAGCAGTTCTTC
CASSPPNRGGTYNEQFF
>-|TRBD1|TRBV19|TRBJ1-3
TGTGCCAGTAGAATCCGGACAGGGGGCATAGAAAACACCATATATTTT
CASRIRTGGIENTIYF
>-|-|TRBV10-2|TRBJ2-3
TGCGCCAGCCAACTTAATACAGATACGCAGTATTTT
CASQLNTDTQYF
>-|-|TRBV19|TRBJ1-2
TGTGCCAGTAGTCCTGGGGAGTATGGCTACACCTTC
CASSPGEYGYTF
>-|-|TRBV25-1|TRBJ1-1
TGTGCCAGCAGTGAAACCAGGATGAACACTGAAGCTTTCTTT
CASSETRMNTEAFF
>once|-|TRBV5-6|TRBJ1-3
TGTGCCAGCAGCTTGGTCCGTTTTGCTGGAAACACCATATATTTT
CASSLVRFAGNTIYF
>-|TRBD1|TRBV9|TRBJ2-7
TGTGCCAGCAGCGTAGGCCAGGGGGCAAACTACGAGCAGTACTTC
CASSVGQGANYEQYF
>once|-|TRBV11-2|TRBJ2-5
TGTGCCAGCAGCACTAGGACTTCCATGGGGGAGACCCAGTACTTC
CASSTRTSMGETQYF
>-|-|TRBV19|TRBJ1-5
TGTGCCAGTAGTATAGAGGGGGGGCGCCTCAATCAGCCCCAGCATTTT
CASSIEGGRLNQPQHF
>once|TRBD2|TRBV2|TRBJ2-5
TGTGCCAGCAGTGGGACTAGCGGACAAGAGACCCAGTACTTC
CASSGTSGQETQYF
>-|TRBD2|TRBV5-1|TRBJ2-2
TGCGCCAGCACCGGGACTAGCGGGACGAACACCGGGGAGCTGTTTTTT
CASTGTSGTNTGELFF
>-|-|TRBV27|TRBJ1-1
TGTGCCAGCAGTTTAGCCCAGTTTATGAACACTGAAGCTTTCTTT
CASSLAQFMNTEAFF
>-|TRBD2|TRBV6-2/TRBV6-3|TRBJ2-5
TGTGCCAGCAGTCATTGGACTAGCGGCATTGAGACCCAGTACTTC
CASSHWTSGIETQYF
>-|-|TRBV7-2|TRBJ2-7
TGTGCCAGCAGCTTACACAAAAACTACGAGCAGTACTTC
CASSLHKNYEQYF
>few|-|TRBV3-1/TRBV3-2|TRBJ2-7
TGTGCCAGCAGCCAAGGCAGGGGCGAGCAGTACTTC
CASSQGRGEQYF
>-|-|TRBV5-1|TRBJ1-6
TGCGCCAGCAGCTTTAATAGTCAGGGAACCCCTGTTTCGCCCCTCCACTTT
CASSFNSQGTPVSPLHF
>-|-|TRBV7-9|TRBJ1-2
TGTGCCAGCAGCACCCGAGGAGGGGGCTACACCTTC
CASSTRGGGYTF
>-|TRBD1|TRBV29-1|TRBJ1-1
TGCAGCGTTGCCGGGACAGGAAGGACTGAAGCTTTCTTT
CSVAGTGRTEAFF
>-|TRBD1|TRBV7-8|TRBJ1-1
TGTGCCAGCAGCTTAGGAGCGACAGGGGAATTGTTTAGAGCTTTCTTT
CASSLGATGELFRAFF
>-|-|TRBV7-2|TRBJ2-5
TGTGCCAGCAGCTTAGCTGGCCTTCAAGAGACCCAGTACTTC
CASSLAGLQETQYF